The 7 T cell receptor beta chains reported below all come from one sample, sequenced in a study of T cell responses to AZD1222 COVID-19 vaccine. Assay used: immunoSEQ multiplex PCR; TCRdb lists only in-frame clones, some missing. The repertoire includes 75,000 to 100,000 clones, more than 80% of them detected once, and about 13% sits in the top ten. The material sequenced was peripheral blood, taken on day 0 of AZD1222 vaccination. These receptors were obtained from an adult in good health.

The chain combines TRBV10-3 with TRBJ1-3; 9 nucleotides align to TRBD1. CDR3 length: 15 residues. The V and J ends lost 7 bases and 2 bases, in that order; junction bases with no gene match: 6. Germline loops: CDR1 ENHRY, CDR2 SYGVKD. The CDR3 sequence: CAIKVGTGPGNTIYF. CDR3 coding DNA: TGTGCCATCAAGGTCGGGACAGGGCCTGGAAACACCATATATTTT.

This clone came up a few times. The CDR3 DNA reads as TGTGCCAGCAGTGAAGTGAAAGGAGCGAACACTGAAGCTTTCTTT. This encodes CASSEVKGANTEAFF. This chain joins TRBV6-1 and TRBJ1-1; D unresolved. This CDR3 is built from 15 residues. Per germline, CDR1 MNHNS and CDR2 SASEGT. Trimming shortened V by 1 base and J by 1 base, and 10 bases separated the two germline ends.

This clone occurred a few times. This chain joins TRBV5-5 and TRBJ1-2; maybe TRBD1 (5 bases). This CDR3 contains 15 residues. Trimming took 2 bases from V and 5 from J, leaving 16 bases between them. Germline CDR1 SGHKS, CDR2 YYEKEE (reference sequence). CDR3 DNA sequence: TGTGCCAGCAGCTTAAGGGACCGAGCCGTGTATGGCTACACCTTC. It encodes CASSLRDRAVYGYTF.

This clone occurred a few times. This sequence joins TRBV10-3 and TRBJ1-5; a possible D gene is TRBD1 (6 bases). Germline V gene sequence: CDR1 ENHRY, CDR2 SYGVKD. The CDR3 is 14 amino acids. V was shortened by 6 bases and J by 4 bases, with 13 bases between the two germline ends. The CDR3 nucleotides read TGTGCCATCAGAGATGACAGGACGAATCAGCCCCAGCATTTT. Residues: CAIRDDRTNQPQHF.

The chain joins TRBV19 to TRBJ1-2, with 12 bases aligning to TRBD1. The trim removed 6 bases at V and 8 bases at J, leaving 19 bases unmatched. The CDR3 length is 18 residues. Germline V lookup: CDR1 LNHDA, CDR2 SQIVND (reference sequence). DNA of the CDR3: TGTGCCAGTAGCTCTAATCGGGGGACAGGGGGCCACCGACGCGGCTACACCTTC. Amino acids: CASSSNRGTGGHRRGYTF.

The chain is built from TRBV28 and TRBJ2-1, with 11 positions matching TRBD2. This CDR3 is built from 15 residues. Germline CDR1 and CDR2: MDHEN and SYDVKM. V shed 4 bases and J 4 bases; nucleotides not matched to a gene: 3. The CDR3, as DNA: TGTGCCAGCAGTTCCCTAGCGGGAGGTTACAATGAGCAGTTCTTC. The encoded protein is CASSSLAGGYNEQFF.

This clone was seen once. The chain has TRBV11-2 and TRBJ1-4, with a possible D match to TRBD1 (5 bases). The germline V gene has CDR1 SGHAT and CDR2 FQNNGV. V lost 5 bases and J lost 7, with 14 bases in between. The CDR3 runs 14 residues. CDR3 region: CASSPQVRGEKLFF. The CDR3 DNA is TGTGCCAGCAGCCCACAGGTCCGGGGTGAAAAACTGTTTTTT.